Listed below are T cell receptor beta chains from one sample, sequenced in a study of response to subunit inactivated influenza vaccine. TCRdb re-called the RT-PCR reads through MiXCR, storing one row per CDR3 protein. The top ten hold approximately 39% of the sample, which has around 170,000 distinct CDR3 sequences, about 10% seen once. Source: CD8+ T cells sorted from PBMCs, taken less than 30 months after vaccination. These receptors were obtained from a man in his fifties or sixties who received an inactivated influenza vaccine. Each CDR3 is given with its conserved first and last residue. A D gene is named only where the DNA matches it firmly. A row's size may be missing; if present it is once, few, many or a size class.

j_gene | d_gene | abundance | v_gene | CDR3nt | CDR3aa
TRBJ1-1 | . | . | TRBV5-1 | TGCGCCAGCAGCTTGGTGGGGGGCGTCAACACTGAAGCTTTCTTT | CASSLVGGVNTEAFF
TRBJ2-7 | TRBD1 | . | TRBV5-1 | TGCGCCAGCCGGTACAGGGGGAGCTACGAGCAGTACTTC | CASRYRGSYEQYF
TRBJ1-5 | . | few | TRBV6-1 | TGTGCCAGCAGCCCCGGGCCTCCAGCTTTGGGTCAGCCCCAGCATTTT | CASSPGPPALGQPQHF
TRBJ2-1 | TRBD2 | few | TRBV4-1 | TGCGCCAGCGCAACTAGCGGGGGGGCCTACAATGAGCAGTTCTTC | CASATSGGAYNEQFF
TRBJ2-7 | TRBD1 | few | TRBV6-1 | TGTGCCAGCATGGGACAGGGGGCATACGAGCAGTACTTC | CASMGQGAYEQYF
TRBJ2-3 | . | . | TRBV6-1 | TGTGCCAGCAGTGAAATCGAGGGGTCTATCACAGATACGCAGTATTTT | CASSEIEGSITDTQYF
TRBJ2-3 | TRBD1 | few | TRBV7-9 | TGTGCCAGCAGCTTAACCGGGACAGGAAGAGATACGCAGTATTTT | CASSLTGTGRDTQYF
TRBJ2-7 | TRBD1 | medium-sized | TRBV20-1 | TGCAGTGCTAGGGGGACAGCGGACTACGAGCAGTACTTC | CSARGTADYEQYF
TRBJ2-1 | TRBD2 | . | TRBV6-1 | TGTGCCAGCCGGATCCCCATGACTAGCGGGAGTGCAAATGAGCAGTTCTTC | CASRIPMTSGSANEQFF
TRBJ2-7 | . | few | TRBV11-1 | TGTGCCAGCAGCGCCAGACTAGGGGGGCAGTCTTACGAGCAGTACTTC | CASSARLGGQSYEQYF
TRBJ2-7 | . | few | TRBV4-2 | TGTGCCAGCAGCCTGAACCGGGGTAGTCACGAGCAGTACTTC | CASSLNRGSHEQYF
TRBJ2-3 | . | many | TRBV7-9 | TGTGCCAGCAGCTTACGTAATACGCAGTATTTT | CASSLRNTQYF
TRBJ2-5 | TRBD2 | . | TRBV6-1 | TGTGCCAGCATGTCGGGAGGGCCGTCTGGAGAGACCCAGTACTTC | CASMSGGPSGETQYF
TRBJ2-3 | TRBD2 | . | TRBV6-4 | TGTGCCAGCAGCGCCGCTAGCGGGGGGAGCACAGATACGCAGTATTTT | CASSAASGGSTDTQYF
TRBJ2-7 | TRBD1 | few | TRBV5-5 | TGTGCCAGCGAAAGGACAGGGCCTTACGAGCAGTACTTC | CASERTGPYEQYF
TRBJ2-5 | TRBD2 | few | TRBV3-1 | TGTGCCAGCAGCCTCGCCGGGACTAGCGGTTTCGAGACCCAGTACTTC | CASSLAGTSGFETQYF
TRBJ2-7 | TRBD1 | . | TRBV11-2 | TGTGCCAGCAGCTACGGGACAGGGAACGAGCAGTACTTC | CASSYGTGNEQYF
TRBJ2-1 | . | . | TRBV24-1 | TGTGCCACCACCGGGGGCGCCTACAATGAGCAGTTCTTC | CATTGGAYNEQFF
TRBJ2-2 | . | few | TRBV6-1 | TGTGCCAGCACCTTCGGGGTTTACACCGGGGAGCTGTTTTTT | CASTFGVYTGELFF
TRBJ1-1 | . | many | TRBV28 | TGTGCCAGCAGTCGACCGTACACTGAAGCTTTCTTT | CASSRPYTEAFF
TRBJ2-1 | TRBD2 | many | TRBV27 | TGTGCCAGCAGTTTAGAGGGACTAGCGGGCGTTTCCCCTTACAATGAGCAGTTCTTC | CASSLEGLAGVSPYNEQFF
TRBJ1-4 | . | . | TRBV29-1 | TGCAGCGGCCTGGGACGGTATAATGAAAAACTGTTTTTT | CSGLGRYNEKLFF
TRBJ2-1 | TRBD2 | many | TRBV27 | TGTGCCAGCAGTTTGTCGGGAGCGGGGAAATCAAATGAGCAGTTCTTC | CASSLSGAGKSNEQFF
TRBJ2-3 | TRBD2 | many | TRBV24-1 | TGTGCCACCAGTGAGAGGGGAGCGGGAGGGCCCACAGATACGCAGTATTTT | CATSERGAGGPTDTQYF
TRBJ1-5 | TRBD1 | once | TRBV6-1 | TGTGCCAGCAGTACCACAGGGGCCAATCAGCCCCAGCATTTT | CASSTTGANQPQHF
TRBJ1-5 | TRBD1 | . | TRBV20-1 | TGCAGTGCTAAACCTGGACAGGGGAAGGGAAGCAATCAGCCCCAGCATTTT | CSAKPGQGKGSNQPQHF
TRBJ1-2 | . | . | TRBV7-9 | TGTGCCAGCACCCTCTGGACCGACTATGGCTACACCTTC | CASTLWTDYGYTF
TRBJ1-4 | TRBD1 | many | TRBV7-6 | TGTGCCAGCAGCTTAACTAGATGGACAGGCGGGAATGAAAAACTGTTTTTT | CASSLTRWTGGNEKLFF
TRBJ2-2 | . | few | TRBV2 | TGTGCCAGCAGCCCACTTGGATTCCCGAACACCGGGGAGCTGTTTTTT | CASSPLGFPNTGELFF
TRBJ2-1 | . | few | TRBV10-3 | TGTGCCATCAGTGAGGGCGGGGTTAATGAGCAGTTCTTC | CAISEGGVNEQFF
TRBJ2-7 | . | . | TRBV27 | TGTGCCAGCTACTCGGGGACATGGGGCAACTACGAGCAGTACTTC | CASYSGTWGNYEQYF
TRBJ2-3 | . | . | TRBV12-3/TRBV12-4 | TGTGCCAGCCGGGTGGGAGGGGGGTCAGATACGCAGTATTTT | CASRVGGGSDTQYF
TRBJ1-3 | TRBD1 | few | TRBV5-6 | TGTGCCAGCAGCTCCGGACAGGGTCCAGGAAACACCATATATTTT | CASSSGQGPGNTIYF
TRBJ2-1 | TRBD2 | . | TRBV6-5 | TGTGCCAGCAGTACTGGACTAGCGGGTTACAATGAGCAGTTCTTC | CASSTGLAGYNEQFF